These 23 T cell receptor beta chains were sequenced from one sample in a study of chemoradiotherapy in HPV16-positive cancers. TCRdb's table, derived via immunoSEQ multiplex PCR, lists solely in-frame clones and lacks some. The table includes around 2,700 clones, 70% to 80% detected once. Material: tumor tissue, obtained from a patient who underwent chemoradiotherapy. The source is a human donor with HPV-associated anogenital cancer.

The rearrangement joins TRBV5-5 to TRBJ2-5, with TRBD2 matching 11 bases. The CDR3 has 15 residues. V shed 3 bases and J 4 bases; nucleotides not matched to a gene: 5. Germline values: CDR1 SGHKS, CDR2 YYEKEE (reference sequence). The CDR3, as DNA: TGTGCCAGCAGCTCTATTAGCGGGGGGGGAGAGACCCAGTACTTC. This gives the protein CASSSISGGGETQYF. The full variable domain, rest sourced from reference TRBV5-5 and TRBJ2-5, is DAGVTQSPTHLIKTRGQQVTLRCSPISGHKSVSWYQQVLGQGPQFIFQYYEKEERGRGNFPDRFSARQFPNYSSELNVNALLLGDSALYLCASSSISGGGETQYFGPGTRLLVL.

CDR3 protein: CASSAAQDRGLYEQYF. The DNA of the CDR3 is TGTGCCAGCAGCGCCGCCCAGGACAGGGGGCTCTACGAGCAGTACTTC. The chain uses TRBV9 and TRBJ2-7; the match to TRBD1 covers 11 bases. CDR1 is SGDLS, CDR2 YYNGEE, per germline. This CDR3 contains 16 residues. Unmatched junction bases numbered 8, after V lost 3 bases and J lost 3 bases.

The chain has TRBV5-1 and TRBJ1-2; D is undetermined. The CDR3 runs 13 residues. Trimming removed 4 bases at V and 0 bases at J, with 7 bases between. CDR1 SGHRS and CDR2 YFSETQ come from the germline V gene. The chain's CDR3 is CASSETTNYGYTF. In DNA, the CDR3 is TGCGCCAGCAGCGAGACAACTAACTATGGCTACACCTTC.

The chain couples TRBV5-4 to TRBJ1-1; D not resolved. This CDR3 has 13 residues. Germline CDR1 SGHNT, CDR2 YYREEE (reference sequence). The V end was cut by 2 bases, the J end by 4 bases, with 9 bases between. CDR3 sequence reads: CASSFGGRTEAFF. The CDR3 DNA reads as TGTGCCAGCAGCTTCGGAGGCCGCACTGAAGCTTTCTTT.

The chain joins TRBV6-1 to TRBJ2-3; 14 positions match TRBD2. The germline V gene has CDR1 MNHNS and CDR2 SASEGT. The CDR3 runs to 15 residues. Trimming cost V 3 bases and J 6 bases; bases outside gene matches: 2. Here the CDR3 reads CASSETSGGADTQYF. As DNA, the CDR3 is TGTGCCAGCAGTGAGACTAGCGGGGGGGCCGATACGCAGTATTTT.

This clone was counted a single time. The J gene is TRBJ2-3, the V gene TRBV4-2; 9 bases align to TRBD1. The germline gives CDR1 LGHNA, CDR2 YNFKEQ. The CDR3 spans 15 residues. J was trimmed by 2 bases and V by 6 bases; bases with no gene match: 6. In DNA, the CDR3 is TGTGCCAGCAGTGCAGGGACAGGGAACACAGATACGCAGTATTTT. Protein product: CASSAGTGNTDTQYF.

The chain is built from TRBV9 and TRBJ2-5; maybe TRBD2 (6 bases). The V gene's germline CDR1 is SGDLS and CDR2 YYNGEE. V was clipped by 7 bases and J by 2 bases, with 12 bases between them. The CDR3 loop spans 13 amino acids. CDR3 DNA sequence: TGTGCCAGCGGAGGGCGGGCTCAAGAGACCCAGTACTTC. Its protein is CASGGRAQETQYF. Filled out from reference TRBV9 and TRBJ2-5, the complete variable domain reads DSGVTQTPKHLITATGQRVTLRCSPRSGDLSVYWYQQSLDQGLQFLIQYYNGEERAKGNILERFSAQQFPDLHSELNLSSLELGDSALYFCASGGRAQETQYFGPGTRLLVL.

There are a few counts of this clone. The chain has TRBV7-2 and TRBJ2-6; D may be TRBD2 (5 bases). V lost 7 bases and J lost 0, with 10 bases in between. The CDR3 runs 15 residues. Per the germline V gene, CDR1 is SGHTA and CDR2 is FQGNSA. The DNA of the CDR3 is TGTGCCAGCACCCCCGGAGGCTCTGGGGCCAACGTCCTGACTTTC. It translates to CASTPGGSGANVLTF.

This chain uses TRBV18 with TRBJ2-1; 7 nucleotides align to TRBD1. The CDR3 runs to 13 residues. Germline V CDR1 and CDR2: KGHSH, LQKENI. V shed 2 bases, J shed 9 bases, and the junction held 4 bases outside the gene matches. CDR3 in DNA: TGTGCCAGCTCACCAGCCAGGGGGACTGAGCAGTTCTTC. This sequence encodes CASSPARGTEQFF.

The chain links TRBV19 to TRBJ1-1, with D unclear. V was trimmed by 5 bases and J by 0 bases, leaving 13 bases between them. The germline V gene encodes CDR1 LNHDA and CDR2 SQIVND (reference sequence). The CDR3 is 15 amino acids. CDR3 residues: CASSPERQMNTEAFF. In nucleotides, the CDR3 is TGTGCCAGTAGTCCAGAAAGGCAGATGAACACTGAAGCTTTCTTT.

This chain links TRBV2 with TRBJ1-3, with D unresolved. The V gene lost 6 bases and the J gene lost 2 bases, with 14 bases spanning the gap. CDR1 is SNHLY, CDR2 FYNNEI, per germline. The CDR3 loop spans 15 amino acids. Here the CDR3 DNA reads TGTGCCAGCAGCTGGGAGACCGGGGCTGGAAACACCATATATTTT. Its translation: CASSWETGAGNTIYF. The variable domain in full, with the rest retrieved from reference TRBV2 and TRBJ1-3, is EPEVTQTPSHQVTQMGQEVILRCVPISNHLYFYWYRQILGQKVEFLVSFYNNEISEKSEIFDDQFSVERPDGSNFTLKIRSTKLEDSAMYFCASSWETGAGNTIYFGEGSWLTVV.

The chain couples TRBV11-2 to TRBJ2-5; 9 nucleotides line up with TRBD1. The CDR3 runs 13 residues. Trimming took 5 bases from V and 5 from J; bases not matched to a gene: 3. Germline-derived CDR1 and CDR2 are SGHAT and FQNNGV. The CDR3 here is CASSRGQGETQYF. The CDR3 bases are TGTGCCAGCAGCCGAGGACAGGGGGAGACCCAGTACTTC.

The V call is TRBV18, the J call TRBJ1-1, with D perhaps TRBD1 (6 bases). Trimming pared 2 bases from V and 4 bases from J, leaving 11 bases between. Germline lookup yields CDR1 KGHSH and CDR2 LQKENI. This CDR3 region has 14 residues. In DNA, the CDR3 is TGTGCCAGCTCACCAATCGGCAGGGGCACTGAAGCTTTCTTT. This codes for CASSPIGRGTEAFF.

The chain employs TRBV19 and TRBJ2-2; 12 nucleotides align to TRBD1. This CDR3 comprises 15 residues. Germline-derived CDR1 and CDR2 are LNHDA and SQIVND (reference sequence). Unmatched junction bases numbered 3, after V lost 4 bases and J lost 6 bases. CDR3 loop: CASSTGQGASGELFF. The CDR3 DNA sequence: TGTGCCAGTAGTACGGGACAGGGGGCGTCCGGGGAGCTGTTTTTT.

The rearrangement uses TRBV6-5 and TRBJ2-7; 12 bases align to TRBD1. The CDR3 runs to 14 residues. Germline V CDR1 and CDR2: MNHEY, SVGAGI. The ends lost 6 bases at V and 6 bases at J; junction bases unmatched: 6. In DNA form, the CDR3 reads TGTGCCAGCAGCCGGGGACAGGGGGCGGTCGAGCAGTACTTC. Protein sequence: CASSRGQGAVEQYF.

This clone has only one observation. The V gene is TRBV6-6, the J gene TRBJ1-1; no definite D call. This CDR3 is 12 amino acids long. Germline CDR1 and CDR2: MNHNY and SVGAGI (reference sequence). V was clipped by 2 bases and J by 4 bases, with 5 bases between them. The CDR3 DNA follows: TGTGCCAGCAGTTACGCGGGCACTGAAGCTTTCTTT. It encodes CASSYAGTEAFF.

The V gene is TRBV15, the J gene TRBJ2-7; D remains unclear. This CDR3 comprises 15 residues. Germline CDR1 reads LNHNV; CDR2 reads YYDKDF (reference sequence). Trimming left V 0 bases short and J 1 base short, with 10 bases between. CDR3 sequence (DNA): TGTGCCACCAGCAGAGACCCGGGCAGTTCCTACGAGCAGTACTTC. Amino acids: CATSRDPGSSYEQYF.

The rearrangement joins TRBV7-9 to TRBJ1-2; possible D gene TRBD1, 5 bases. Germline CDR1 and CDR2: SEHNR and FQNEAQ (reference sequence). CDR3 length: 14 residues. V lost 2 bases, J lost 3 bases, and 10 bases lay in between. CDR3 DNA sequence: TGTGCCAGCAGCTTATCAAGGGGAGACTATGGCTACACCTTC. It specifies CASSLSRGDYGYTF.

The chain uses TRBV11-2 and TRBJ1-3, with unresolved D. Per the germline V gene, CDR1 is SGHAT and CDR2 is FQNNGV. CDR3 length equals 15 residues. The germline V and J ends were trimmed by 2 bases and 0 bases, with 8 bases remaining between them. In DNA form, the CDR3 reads TGTGCCAGCAGCTTACAGCAGAACTCTGGAAACACCATATATTTT. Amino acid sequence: CASSLQQNSGNTIYF. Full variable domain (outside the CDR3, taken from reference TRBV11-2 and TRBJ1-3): EAGVAQSPRYKIIEKRQSVAFWCNPISGHATLYWYQQILGQGPKLLIQFQNNGVVDDSQLPKDRFSAERLKGVDSTLKIQPAKLEDSAVYLCASSLQQNSGNTIYFGEGSWLTVV.

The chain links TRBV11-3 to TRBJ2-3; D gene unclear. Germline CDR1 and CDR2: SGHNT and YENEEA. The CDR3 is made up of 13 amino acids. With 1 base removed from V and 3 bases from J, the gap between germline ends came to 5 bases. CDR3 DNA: TGTGCCAGCAGCTTAGGAGAGACAGATACGCAGTATTTT. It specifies CASSLGETDTQYF.

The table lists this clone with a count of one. CDR3 in DNA: TGTGCCAGCACCCAAATGTCCCACACTGAAGCTTTCTTT. Amino acid sequence: CASTQMSHTEAFF. The V call is TRBV9, the J call TRBJ1-1; D gene uncertain. CDR1 and CDR2 (germline): SGDLS, YYNGEE. The CDR3 spans 13 residues. V was pared by 6 bases and J by 3 bases, with 12 bases between.

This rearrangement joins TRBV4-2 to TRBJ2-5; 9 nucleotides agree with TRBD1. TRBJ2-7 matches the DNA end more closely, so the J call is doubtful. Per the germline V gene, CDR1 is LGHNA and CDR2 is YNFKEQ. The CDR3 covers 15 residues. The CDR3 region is CASSQAGQGGYEQYF. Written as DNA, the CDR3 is TGTGCCAGCAGCCAAGCGGGACAGGGAGGCTACGAGCAGTACTTC.

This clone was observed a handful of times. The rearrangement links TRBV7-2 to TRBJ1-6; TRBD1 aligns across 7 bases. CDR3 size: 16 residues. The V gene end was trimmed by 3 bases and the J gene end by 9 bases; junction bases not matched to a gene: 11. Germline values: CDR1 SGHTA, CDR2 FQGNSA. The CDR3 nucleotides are TGTGCCAGCAGCTTCCTCCAGGACAGGAGGATTTCACCCCTCCACTTT. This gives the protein CASSFLQDRRISPLHF.